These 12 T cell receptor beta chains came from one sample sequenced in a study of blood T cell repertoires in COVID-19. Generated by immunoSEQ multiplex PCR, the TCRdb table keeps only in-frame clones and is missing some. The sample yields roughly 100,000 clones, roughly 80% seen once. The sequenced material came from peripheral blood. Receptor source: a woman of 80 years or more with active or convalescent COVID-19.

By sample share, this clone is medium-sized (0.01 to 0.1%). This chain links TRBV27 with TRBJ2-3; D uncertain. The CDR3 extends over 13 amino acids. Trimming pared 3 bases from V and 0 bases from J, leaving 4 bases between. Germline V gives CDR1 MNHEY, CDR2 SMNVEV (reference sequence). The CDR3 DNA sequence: TGTGCCAGCAGTTTTGGCAGCACAGATACGCAGTATTTT. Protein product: CASSFGSTDTQYF.

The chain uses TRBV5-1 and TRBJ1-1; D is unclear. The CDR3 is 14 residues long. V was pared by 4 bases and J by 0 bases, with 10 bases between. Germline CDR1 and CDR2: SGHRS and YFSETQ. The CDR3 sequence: CASSQKSMNTEAFF. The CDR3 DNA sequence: TGCGCCAGCAGCCAAAAATCCATGAACACTGAAGCTTTCTTT.

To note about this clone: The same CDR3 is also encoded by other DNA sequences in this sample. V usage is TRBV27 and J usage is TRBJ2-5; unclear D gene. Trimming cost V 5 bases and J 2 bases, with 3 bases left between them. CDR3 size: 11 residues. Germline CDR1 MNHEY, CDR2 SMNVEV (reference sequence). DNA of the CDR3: TGTGCCAGCAGTCCGCAAGAGACCCAGTACTTC. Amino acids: CASSPQETQYF.

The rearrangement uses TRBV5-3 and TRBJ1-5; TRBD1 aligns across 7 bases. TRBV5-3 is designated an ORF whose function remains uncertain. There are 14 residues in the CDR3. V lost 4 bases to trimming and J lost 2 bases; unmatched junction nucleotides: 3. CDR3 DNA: TGTGCCAGAAGCGTCGGACAGGGCAATCAGCCCCAGCATTTT. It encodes CARSVGQGNQPQHF.

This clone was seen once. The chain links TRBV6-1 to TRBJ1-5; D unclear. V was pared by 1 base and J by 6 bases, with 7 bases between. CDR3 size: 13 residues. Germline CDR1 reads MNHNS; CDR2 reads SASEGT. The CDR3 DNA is TGTGCCAGCAGTGAAGGTCTCGGTCAGCCCCAGCATTTT. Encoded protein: CASSEGLGQPQHF.

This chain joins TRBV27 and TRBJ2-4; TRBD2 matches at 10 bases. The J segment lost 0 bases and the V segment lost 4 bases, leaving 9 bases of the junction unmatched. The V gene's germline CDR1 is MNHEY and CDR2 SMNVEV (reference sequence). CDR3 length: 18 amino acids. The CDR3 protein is CASSSQREREGAKNIQYF. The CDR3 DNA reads TGTGCCAGCAGTTCCCAGAGGGAGCGGGAGGGAGCCAAAAACATTCAGTACTTC.

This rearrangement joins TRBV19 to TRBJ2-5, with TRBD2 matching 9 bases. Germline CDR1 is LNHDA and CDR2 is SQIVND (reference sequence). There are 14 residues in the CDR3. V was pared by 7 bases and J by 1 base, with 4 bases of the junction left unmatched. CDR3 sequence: CASTPTSGQETQYF. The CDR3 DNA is TGTGCCAGTACCCCGACTAGCGGCCAAGAGACCCAGTACTTC.

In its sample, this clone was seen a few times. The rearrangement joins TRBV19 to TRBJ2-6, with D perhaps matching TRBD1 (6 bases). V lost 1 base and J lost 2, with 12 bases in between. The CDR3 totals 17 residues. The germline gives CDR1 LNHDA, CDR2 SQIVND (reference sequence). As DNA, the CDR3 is TGTGCCAGTAGTATAGGCAGGACAGTTCCTGGGGCCAACGTCCTGACTTTC. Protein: CASSIGRTVPGANVLTF.

The CDR3 is CASSLARFNEQFF. In DNA, the CDR3 is TGTGCCAGCAGTTTAGCTAGGTTCAATGAGCAGTTCTTC. The chain combines TRBV28 with TRBJ2-1; D gene uncertain. The CDR3 is 13 residues long. Between the trimmed V and J ends, which lost 2 bases and 6 bases, there was a span of 8 bases. The V gene's germline CDR1 is MDHEN and CDR2 SYDVKM.

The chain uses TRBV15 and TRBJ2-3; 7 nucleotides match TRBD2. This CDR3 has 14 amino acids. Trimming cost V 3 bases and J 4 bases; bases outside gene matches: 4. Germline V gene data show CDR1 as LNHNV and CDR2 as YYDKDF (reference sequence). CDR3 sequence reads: CATSSSGLADTQYF. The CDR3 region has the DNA TGTGCCACCAGCAGTAGCGGGTTGGCAGATACGCAGTATTTT.

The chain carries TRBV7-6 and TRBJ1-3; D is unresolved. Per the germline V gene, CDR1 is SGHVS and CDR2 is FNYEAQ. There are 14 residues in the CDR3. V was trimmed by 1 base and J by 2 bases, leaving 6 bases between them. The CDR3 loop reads CASSLGGTGNTIYF. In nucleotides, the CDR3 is TGTGCCAGCAGCTTAGGAGGGACTGGAAACACCATATATTTT. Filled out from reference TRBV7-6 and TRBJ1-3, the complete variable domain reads GAGVSQSPRYKVTKRGQDVALRCDPISGHVSLYWYRQALGQGPEFLTYFNYEAQQDKSGLPNDRFSAERPEGSISTLTIQRTEQRDSAMYRCASSLGGTGNTIYFGEGSWLTVV.

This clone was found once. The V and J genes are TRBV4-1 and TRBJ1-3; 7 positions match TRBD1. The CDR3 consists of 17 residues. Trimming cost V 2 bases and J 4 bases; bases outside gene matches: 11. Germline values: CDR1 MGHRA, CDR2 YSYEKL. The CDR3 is CASSQTISPGQGNTIYF. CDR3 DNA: TGCGCCAGCAGCCAAACAATCTCTCCGGGACAGGGAAACACCATATATTTT.